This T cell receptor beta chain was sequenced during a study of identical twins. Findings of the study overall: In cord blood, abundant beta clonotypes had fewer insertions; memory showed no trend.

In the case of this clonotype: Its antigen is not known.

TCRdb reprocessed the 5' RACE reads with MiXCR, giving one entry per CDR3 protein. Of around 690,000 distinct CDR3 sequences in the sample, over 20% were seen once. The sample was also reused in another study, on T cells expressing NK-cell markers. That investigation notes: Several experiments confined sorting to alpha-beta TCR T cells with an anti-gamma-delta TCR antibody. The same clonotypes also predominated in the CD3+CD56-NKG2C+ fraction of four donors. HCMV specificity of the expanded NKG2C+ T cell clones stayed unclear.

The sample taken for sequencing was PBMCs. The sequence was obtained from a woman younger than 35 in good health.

In nucleotides, the CDR3 is TGTGCCAGCACCTTGGAGTTTGGGGGGCTTACTGAAGCTTTCTTT. Translation: CASTLEFGGLTEAFF. This chain joins TRBV7-8 and TRBJ1-1; tentative D call: TRBD1 (6 bases). The CDR3 runs to 15 residues. Germline V CDR1 and CDR2: SGHVS, FQNEAQ. V lost 7 bases to trimming and J lost 5 bases, with 20 bases between them. The full variable domain, its missing parts supplied by reference TRBV7-8 and TRBJ1-1, is GAGVSQSPRYKVAKRGQDVALRCDPISGHVSLFWYQQALGQGPEFLTYFQNEAQLDKSGLPSDRFFAERPEGSVSTLKIQRTQQEDSAVYLCASTLEFGGLTEAFFGQGTRLTVV.